These T cell receptor beta chains were read from a single sample in a study of T cell responses to AZD1222 COVID-19 vaccine. Libraries were prepared by immunoSEQ multiplex PCR; TCRdb keeps only in-frame clonotypes and omits some of them. The sample consists of about 72,000 clones, around 87% of them appearing once. The material was peripheral blood, obtained on day 0 of AZD1222 vaccination. The receptors were sampled from an adult in good health. Both conserved end residues are part of each CDR3. Each record gives: clone size, J gene, V gene, D gene, CDR3 DNA, CDR3 protein. The D gene is left open where the match is weak. Only part of the rows carry a size: once, few, many, or a class if the clone is expanded.

clone_size: NA; j_call: TRBJ1-6; v_call: TRBV2; d_call: NA; cdr3_nt: TGTGCCAGCAGTGGTGGAACCTATAATTCACCCCTCCACTTT; cdr3_aa: CASSGGTYNSPLHF
clone_size: NA; j_call: TRBJ1-1; v_call: TRBV12-3/TRBV12-4; d_call: NA; cdr3_nt: TGTGCCAGCAGTCCACGACAGAGTGAAGCTTTCTTT; cdr3_aa: CASSPRQSEAFF
clone_size: NA; j_call: TRBJ1-6; v_call: TRBV4-2; d_call: NA; cdr3_nt: TGTGCCAGCAGCCAGGGGGAGAGCTCCTATAATTCACCCCTCCACTTT; cdr3_aa: CASSQGESSYNSPLHF
clone_size: NA; j_call: TRBJ1-2; v_call: TRBV28; d_call: TRBD1; cdr3_nt: TGTGCCAGCGGGCGGGACAGGGGGTTAGTAGGCTACACCTTC; cdr3_aa: CASGRDRGLVGYTF
clone_size: NA; j_call: TRBJ2-2; v_call: TRBV2; d_call: NA; cdr3_nt: TGTGCCAGCAGGAGACAGGCCAACACCGGGGAGCTGTTTTTT; cdr3_aa: CASRRQANTGELFF
clone_size: NA; j_call: TRBJ1-6; v_call: TRBV7-8; d_call: TRBD1; cdr3_nt: TGTGCCAGCAGCGAACGCTTGTGGACAGGCTTAAATTCACCCCTCCACTTT; cdr3_aa: CASSERLWTGLNSPLHF
clone_size: NA; j_call: TRBJ1-3; v_call: TRBV19; d_call: TRBD1; cdr3_nt: TGTGCCAGTAGCCTGACAGGGGCCTCCCGGAGCTCTGGAAACACCATATATTTT; cdr3_aa: CASSLTGASRSSGNTIYF
clone_size: NA; j_call: TRBJ1-6; v_call: TRBV4-2; d_call: TRBD1; cdr3_nt: TGTGCCAGCAGCCAAGACGCTTCAGGACAGGGTTTATCACCCCTCCACTTT; cdr3_aa: CASSQDASGQGLSPLHF
clone_size: NA; j_call: TRBJ1-1; v_call: TRBV12-5; d_call: NA; cdr3_nt: TGTGCTAGTGGTTTGGTACTCGGGGGGCAGGCTGAAGCTTTCTTT; cdr3_aa: CASGLVLGGQAEAFF
clone_size: NA; j_call: TRBJ2-2; v_call: TRBV5-1; d_call: TRBD1; cdr3_nt: TGCGCCAGCAGCTTGAGGGACAGTACCACCGGGGAGCTGTTTTTT; cdr3_aa: CASSLRDSTTGELFF
clone_size: NA; j_call: TRBJ1-1; v_call: TRBV7-9; d_call: NA; cdr3_nt: TGTGCCAGCAGCCGGCGGGCTGAAGCTTTCTTT; cdr3_aa: CASSRRAEAFF
clone_size: NA; j_call: TRBJ1-1; v_call: TRBV6-5; d_call: NA; cdr3_nt: TGTGCCAGCAGCCCCGGGGGCCACACTGAAGCTTTCTTT; cdr3_aa: CASSPGGHTEAFF
clone_size: NA; j_call: TRBJ2-4; v_call: TRBV7-8; d_call: NA; cdr3_nt: TGTGCCAGCAGCTTATTGGTGTCCCGTTCTGGGCGTGGCATTCAGTACTTC; cdr3_aa: CASSLLVSRSGRGIQYF
clone_size: NA; j_call: TRBJ1-4; v_call: TRBV4-1; d_call: TRBD1; cdr3_nt: TGCGCCAGCAGCCAAGATGGGACAGGTTCCGAAAAACTGTTTTTT; cdr3_aa: CASSQDGTGSEKLFF
clone_size: NA; j_call: TRBJ1-1; v_call: TRBV25-1; d_call: TRBD1; cdr3_nt: TGTGCCAGCCGGAGGGACAGTTGGACTGAAGCTTTCTTT; cdr3_aa: CASRRDSWTEAFF
clone_size: NA; j_call: TRBJ1-1; v_call: TRBV7-9; d_call: NA; cdr3_nt: TGTGCCAGCAGGCCAGATCGGTTTATGAACACTGAAGCTTTCTTT; cdr3_aa: CASRPDRFMNTEAFF
clone_size: once; j_call: TRBJ1-3; v_call: TRBV28; d_call: NA; cdr3_nt: TGTGCCACTAGAGCCTCTGGAAACACCATATATTTT; cdr3_aa: CATRASGNTIYF
clone_size: NA; j_call: TRBJ1-2; v_call: TRBV2; d_call: NA; cdr3_nt: TGTGCCAGCAGCTTAGGGGGGACTAACTATGGCTACACCTTC; cdr3_aa: CASSLGGTNYGYTF
clone_size: NA; j_call: TRBJ1-2; v_call: TRBV30; d_call: NA; cdr3_nt: TGTGCCTGGAGTGTAGGGGGGCATGGCTACACCTTC; cdr3_aa: CAWSVGGHGYTF
clone_size: few; j_call: TRBJ1-5; v_call: TRBV28; d_call: NA; cdr3_nt: TGTGCCAGCAGTTTTGTAGGGTCCAATCAGCCCCAGCATTTT; cdr3_aa: CASSFVGSNQPQHF
clone_size: NA; j_call: TRBJ1-5; v_call: TRBV28; d_call: NA; cdr3_nt: TGTGCCAGCAGTTTGCGGGGTAGCAATCAGCCCCAGCATTTT; cdr3_aa: CASSLRGSNQPQHF
clone_size: NA; j_call: TRBJ1-4; v_call: TRBV29-1; d_call: NA; cdr3_nt: TGCAGCGTTGAAGAGGGGCTGGGTGAAAAACTGTTTTTT; cdr3_aa: CSVEEGLGEKLFF
clone_size: NA; j_call: TRBJ2-2; v_call: TRBV7-8; d_call: NA; cdr3_nt: TGTGCCAGCAGCTTAGTGGTAGCGACCGGGGAGCTGTTTTTT; cdr3_aa: CASSLVVATGELFF
clone_size: NA; j_call: TRBJ1-1; v_call: TRBV11-2; d_call: NA; cdr3_nt: TGTGCCAGCAGCTTATCCCACGGTGGGAACACTGAAGCTTTCTTT; cdr3_aa: CASSLSHGGNTEAFF
clone_size: NA; j_call: TRBJ1-2; v_call: TRBV5-5; d_call: TRBD1; cdr3_nt: TGTGCCAGCAGCTGGGGACAGAGAAACTATGGCTACACCTTC; cdr3_aa: CASSWGQRNYGYTF
clone_size: NA; j_call: TRBJ1-2; v_call: TRBV27; d_call: TRBD1; cdr3_nt: TGTGCCAGCGGCAAAGGGACAGGGATCGGCTACACCTTC; cdr3_aa: CASGKGTGIGYTF
clone_size: NA; j_call: TRBJ2-4; v_call: TRBV19; d_call: NA; cdr3_nt: TGTGCCAGTAGTAGTGGAGAAGCCGGGAACATTCAGTACTTC; cdr3_aa: CASSSGEAGNIQYF
clone_size: NA; j_call: TRBJ2-7; v_call: TRBV19; d_call: TRBD2; cdr3_nt: TGTGCCAGTAGCATATTCGCCCCGGGAGGATCCTTCTACGAGCAGTACTTC; cdr3_aa: CASSIFAPGGSFYEQYF
clone_size: NA; j_call: TRBJ1-2; v_call: TRBV7-2; d_call: NA; cdr3_nt: TGTGCCAGCAGCTTTCGCCAGGGGAATGGCTACACCTTC; cdr3_aa: CASSFRQGNGYTF
clone_size: NA; j_call: TRBJ2-5; v_call: TRBV5-1; d_call: TRBD1; cdr3_nt: TGCGCCAGCAGCCGTGGACAGGGAGAGGAGACCCAGTACTTC; cdr3_aa: CASSRGQGEETQYF
clone_size: NA; j_call: TRBJ1-2; v_call: TRBV3-1/TRBV3-2; d_call: NA; cdr3_nt: TGTGCCAGCAGCCAATCACTACCATTCTATGGCTACACCTTC; cdr3_aa: CASSQSLPFYGYTF
clone_size: NA; j_call: TRBJ2-1; v_call: TRBV11-2; d_call: TRBD2; cdr3_nt: TGTGCCAGCAGAACTAGCGGGGGGGCCTATGAGCAGTTCTTC; cdr3_aa: CASRTSGGAYEQFF
clone_size: NA; j_call: TRBJ2-2; v_call: TRBV5-4; d_call: NA; cdr3_nt: TGTGCCAGCAGCTTCGTTAGGGGCCCCGGGGAGCTGTTTTTT; cdr3_aa: CASSFVRGPGELFF
clone_size: NA; j_call: TRBJ1-2; v_call: TRBV29-1; d_call: NA; cdr3_nt: TGCAGCGTTGAAGGAGAGAATGGCTACACCTTC; cdr3_aa: CSVEGENGYTF
clone_size: NA; j_call: TRBJ1-5; v_call: TRBV19; d_call: NA; cdr3_nt: TGTGCCAGTAGTATAGCCCCGGGTGACAATCAGCCCCAGCATTTT; cdr3_aa: CASSIAPGDNQPQHF